This T cell receptor (beta chain) was recorded in a study of blood T cell repertoires in COVID-19 (dated by TCRdb to 2018 to 2020). About the study as a whole: Samples covering the acute and convalescent phases of COVID-19 were provided by collaborators in the United States, Italy and Spain. The prospective study material was composed of cDNA or gDNA derived from T cells, B-cell-depleted T cells, or PBMCs. Subjects who had been exposed to COVID-19, were actively infected with it, or had recovered from it provided the deeply sampled blood TCRbeta repertoires that made up the dataset. A freely available public database, intended as a resource for researchers studying the immune response to SARS-CoV-2, is where the repertoires were released. Samples were obtained from the ongoing ImmuneRACE study (first 160 participants) and from some 1,300 subjects provided by 6 global collaborators. A de-identified subject ID, COVID-19 status, age in years and sex were almost always included in the sample metadata. Where available, HLA class I and class II types were obtained from metadata supplied by the sample provider rather than from assay-based typing.

The CDR3 has 18 amino acids, counting the end cysteine and phenylalanine. Of the read, only the CDR3 DNA is kept; its 54 bases are in frame from base 1. The CDR1 and CDR2 encoded by the germline V gene are KGHSH and LQKENI. Relative to germline, V is missing 3 bases and J is missing 4 bases, with 15 bases of the junction outside any gene match. Results and caveats for the whole study, not just this receptor: Clinical and demographic metadata were provided uncurated, with the amount varying by source and participant.

TCRbeta CDR3 regions were amplified from genomic DNA using the immunoSEQ Assay, a bias-controlled multiplex PCR. Turning to the authors' computational methods: The number of nucleated cells in each sample was estimated by amplification of reference gene primers within the assay. To quantify the absolute abundance of each unique TCRbeta CDR3 rearrangement, sequence reads were collapsed and filtered. For each sample, productive Simpson clonality was calculated as the square root of Simpson's diversity index over productive rearrangements. TCRdb re-hosts the immuneACCESS table, in-frame sequences only. Its copies lack some clones; in the studies checked, an unresolved V gene accounts for under half of them, and the cause for the rest is not known. The V and J calls and clone size come from that table; D and trimming were worked out from the DNA. The sample table records about 54,000 clones; 88% of these occur just once. Approximately 8% of the sample rests with the top ten.

A remark on this clone: Its antigen is not yet known. Nothing much larger sits one base from this clone, and base qualities are not available.

The collaborating institutions used their own protocols to collect whole blood in K2EDTA tubes. For TCRbeta analysis, collaborators shipped samples as frozen whole blood, isolated PBMCs, or DNA extracted from either of those sample types. This TCR was sampled from a man in his 60s with active COVID-19. Sequencing input: peripheral blood. The sequence is built from TRBV18 and TRBJ2-1, and 7 junction bases match TRBD1. The DNA sequence reads TGTGCCAGCTCACCTCGAACAGGCCTACAGGGGACGTACAATGAGCAGTTCTTC. The translation is CASSPRTGLQGTYNEQFF.